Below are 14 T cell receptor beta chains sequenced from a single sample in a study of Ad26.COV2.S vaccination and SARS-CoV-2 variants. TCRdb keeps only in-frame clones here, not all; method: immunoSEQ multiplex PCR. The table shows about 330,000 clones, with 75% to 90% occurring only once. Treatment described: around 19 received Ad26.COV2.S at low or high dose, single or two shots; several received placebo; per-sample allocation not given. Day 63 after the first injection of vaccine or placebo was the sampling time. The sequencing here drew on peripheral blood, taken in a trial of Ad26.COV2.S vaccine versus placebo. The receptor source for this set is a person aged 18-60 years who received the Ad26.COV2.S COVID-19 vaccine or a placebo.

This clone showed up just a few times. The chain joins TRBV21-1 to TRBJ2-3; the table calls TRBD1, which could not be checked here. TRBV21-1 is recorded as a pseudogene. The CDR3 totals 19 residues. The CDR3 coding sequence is TGTGCCAGCAGCTTGCGGACAGGGCCTATCCGCACGCCCACAGATACGCAGTATTTT. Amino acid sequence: CASSLRTGPIRTPTDTQYF.

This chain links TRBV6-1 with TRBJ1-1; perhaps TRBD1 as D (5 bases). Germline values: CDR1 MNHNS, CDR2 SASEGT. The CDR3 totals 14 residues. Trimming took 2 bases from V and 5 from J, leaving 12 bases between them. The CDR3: CASSEKYGGTEAFF. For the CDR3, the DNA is TGTGCCAGCAGTGAAAAGTACGGGGGGACTGAAGCTTTCTTT.

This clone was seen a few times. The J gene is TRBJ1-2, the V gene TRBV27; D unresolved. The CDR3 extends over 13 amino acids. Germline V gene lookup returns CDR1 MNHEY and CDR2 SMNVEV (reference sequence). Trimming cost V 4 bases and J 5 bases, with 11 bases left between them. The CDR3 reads CASSSMGLYGYTF. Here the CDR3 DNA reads TGTGCCAGCAGTTCCATGGGGTTATATGGCTACACCTTC.

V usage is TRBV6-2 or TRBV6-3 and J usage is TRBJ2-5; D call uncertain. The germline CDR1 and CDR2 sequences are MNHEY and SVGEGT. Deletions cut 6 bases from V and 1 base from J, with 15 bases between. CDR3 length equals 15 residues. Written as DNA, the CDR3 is TGTGCCAGCAGCCCCTGGTTGGGCGCCCAAGAGACCCAGTACTTC. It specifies CASSPWLGAQETQYF.

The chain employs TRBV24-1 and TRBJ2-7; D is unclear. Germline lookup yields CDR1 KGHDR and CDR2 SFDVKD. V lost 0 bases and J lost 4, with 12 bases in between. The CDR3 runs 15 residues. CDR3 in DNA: TGTGCCACCAGTGATTTGCACCGGGTTCTATACGAGCAGTACGTC. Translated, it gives CATSDLHRVLYEQYV.

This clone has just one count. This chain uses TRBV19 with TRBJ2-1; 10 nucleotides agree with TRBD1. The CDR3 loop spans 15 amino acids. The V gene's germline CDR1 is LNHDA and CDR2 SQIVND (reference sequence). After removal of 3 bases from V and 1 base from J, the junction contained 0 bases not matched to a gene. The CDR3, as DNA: TGTGCCAGTAGTATGGGACAGGGGTCCTACAATGAGCAGTTCTTC. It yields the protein CASSMGQGSYNEQFF.

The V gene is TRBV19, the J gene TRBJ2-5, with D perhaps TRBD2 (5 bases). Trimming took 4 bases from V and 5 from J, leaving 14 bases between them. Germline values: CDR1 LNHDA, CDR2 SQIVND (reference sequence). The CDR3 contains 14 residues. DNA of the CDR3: TGTGCCAGTAGTAAGGACTGGGTAACGGAGACCCAGTACTTC. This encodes CASSKDWVTETQYF.

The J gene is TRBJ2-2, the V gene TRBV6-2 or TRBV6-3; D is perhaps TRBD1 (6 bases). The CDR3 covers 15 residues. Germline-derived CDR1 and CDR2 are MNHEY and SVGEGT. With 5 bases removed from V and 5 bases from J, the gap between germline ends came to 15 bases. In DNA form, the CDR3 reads TGTGCCAGCAGTAGGGGGACAACGCTAACCGGGGAGCTGTTTTTT. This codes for CASSRGTTLTGELFF.

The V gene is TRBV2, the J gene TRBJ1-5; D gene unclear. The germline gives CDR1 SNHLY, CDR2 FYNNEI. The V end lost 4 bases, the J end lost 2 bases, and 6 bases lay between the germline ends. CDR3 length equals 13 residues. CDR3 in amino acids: CASSVGRNQPQHF. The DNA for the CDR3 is TGTGCCAGCAGTGTGGGTCGCAATCAGCCCCAGCATTTT.

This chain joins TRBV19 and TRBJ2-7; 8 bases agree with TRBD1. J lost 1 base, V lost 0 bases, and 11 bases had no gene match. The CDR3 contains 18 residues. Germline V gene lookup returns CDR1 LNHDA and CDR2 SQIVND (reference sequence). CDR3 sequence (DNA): TGTGCCAGTAGTATAGATCTGTGGGGCCAGGGGGCATCCTACGAGCAGTACTTC. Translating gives CASSIDLWGQGASYEQYF. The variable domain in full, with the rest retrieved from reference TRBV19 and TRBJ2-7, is DGGITQSPKYLFRKEGQNVTLSCEQNLNHDAMYWYRQDPGQGLRLIYYSQIVNDFQKGDIAEGYSVSREKKESFPLTVTSAQKNPTAFYLCASSIDLWGQGASYEQYFGPGTRLTVT.

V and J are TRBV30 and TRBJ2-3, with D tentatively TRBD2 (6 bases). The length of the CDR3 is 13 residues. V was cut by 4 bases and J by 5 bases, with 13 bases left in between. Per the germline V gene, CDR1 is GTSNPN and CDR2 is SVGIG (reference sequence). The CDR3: CAWKGGLKDTQYF. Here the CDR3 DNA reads TGTGCCTGGAAGGGAGGTTTAAAAGATACGCAGTATTTT.

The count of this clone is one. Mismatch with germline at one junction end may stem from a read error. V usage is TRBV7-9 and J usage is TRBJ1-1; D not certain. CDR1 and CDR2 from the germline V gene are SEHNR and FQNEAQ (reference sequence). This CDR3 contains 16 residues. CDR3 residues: CTSSPSNGLMNTEAFF. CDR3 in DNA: TGTACCAGCAGCCCAAGCAATGGGCTCATGAACACTGAAGCTTTCTTT.

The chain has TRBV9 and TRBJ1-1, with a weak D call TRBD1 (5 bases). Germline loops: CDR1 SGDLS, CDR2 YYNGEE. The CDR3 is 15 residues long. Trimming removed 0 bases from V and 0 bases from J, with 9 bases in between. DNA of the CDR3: TGTGCCAGCAGCGTAGATGGGGGATTGAACACTGAAGCTTTCTTT. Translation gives CASSVDGGLNTEAFF. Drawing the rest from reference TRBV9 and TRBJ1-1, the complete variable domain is DSGVTQTPKHLITATGQRVTLRCSPRSGDLSVYWYQQSLDQGLQFLIQYYNGEERAKGNILERFSAQQFPDLHSELNLSSLELGDSALYFCASSVDGGLNTEAFFGQGTRLTVV.

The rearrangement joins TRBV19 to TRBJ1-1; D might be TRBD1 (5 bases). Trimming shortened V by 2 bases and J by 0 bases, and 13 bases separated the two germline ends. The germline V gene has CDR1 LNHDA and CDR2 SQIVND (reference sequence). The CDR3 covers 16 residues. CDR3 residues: CASSISPGLLNTEAFF. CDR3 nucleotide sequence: TGTGCCAGTAGTATAAGCCCGGGACTCCTGAACACTGAAGCTTTCTTT.